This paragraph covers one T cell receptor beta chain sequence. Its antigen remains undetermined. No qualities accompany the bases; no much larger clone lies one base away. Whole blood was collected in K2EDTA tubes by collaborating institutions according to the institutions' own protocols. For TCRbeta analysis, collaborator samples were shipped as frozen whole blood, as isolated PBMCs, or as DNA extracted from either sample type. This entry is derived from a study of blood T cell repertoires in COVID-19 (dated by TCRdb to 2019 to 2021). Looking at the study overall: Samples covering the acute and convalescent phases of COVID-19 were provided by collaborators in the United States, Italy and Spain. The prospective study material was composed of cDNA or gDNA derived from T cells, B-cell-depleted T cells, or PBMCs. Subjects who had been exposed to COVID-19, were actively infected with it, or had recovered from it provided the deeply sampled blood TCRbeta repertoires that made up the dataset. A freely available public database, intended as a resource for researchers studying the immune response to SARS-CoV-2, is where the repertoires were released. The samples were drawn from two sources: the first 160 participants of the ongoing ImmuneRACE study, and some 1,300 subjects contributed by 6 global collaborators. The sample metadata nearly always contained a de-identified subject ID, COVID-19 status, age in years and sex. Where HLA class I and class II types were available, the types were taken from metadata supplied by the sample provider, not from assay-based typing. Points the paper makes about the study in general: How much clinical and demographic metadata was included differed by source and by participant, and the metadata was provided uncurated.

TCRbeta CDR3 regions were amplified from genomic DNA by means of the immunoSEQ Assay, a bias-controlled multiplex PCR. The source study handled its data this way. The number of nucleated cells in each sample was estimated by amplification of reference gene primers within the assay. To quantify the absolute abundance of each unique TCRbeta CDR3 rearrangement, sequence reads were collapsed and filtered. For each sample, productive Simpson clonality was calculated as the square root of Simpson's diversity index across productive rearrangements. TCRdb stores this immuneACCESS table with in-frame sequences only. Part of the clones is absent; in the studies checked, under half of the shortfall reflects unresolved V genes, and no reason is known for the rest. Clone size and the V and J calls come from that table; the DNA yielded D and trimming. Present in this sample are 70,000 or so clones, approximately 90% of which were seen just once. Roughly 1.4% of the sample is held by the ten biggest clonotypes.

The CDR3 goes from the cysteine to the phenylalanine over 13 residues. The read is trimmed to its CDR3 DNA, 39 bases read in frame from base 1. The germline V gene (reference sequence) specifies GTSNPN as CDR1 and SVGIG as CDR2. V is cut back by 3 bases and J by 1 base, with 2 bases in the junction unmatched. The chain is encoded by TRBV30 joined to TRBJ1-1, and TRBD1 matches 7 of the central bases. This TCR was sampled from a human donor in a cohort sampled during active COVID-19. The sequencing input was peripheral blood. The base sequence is TGTGCCTGGAGCGCAGGGGGGAACACTGAAGCTTTCTTT. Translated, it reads CAWSAGGNTEAFF.